This TCR beta chain appears in the sequencing data of a study of blood T cell repertoires in COVID-19 (dated by TCRdb to the early 2020s). General notes on the study: The collaborator samples originated in the United States, Italy and Spain and spanned the acute and convalescent phases of COVID-19. The sample metadata nearly always contained a de-identified subject ID, COVID-19 status, age in years and sex. The material from the prospective study consisted of cDNA or gDNA derived from T cells, B-cell-depleted T cells, or PBMCs. The samples were drawn from the first 160 participants of the ongoing ImmuneRACE study and from 1,254 subjects provided by 6 global collaborators. A freely available public database, intended as a resource for researchers studying the immune response to SARS-CoV-2, is where the repertoires were released. Subjects who had been exposed to COVID-19, were actively infected with it, or had recovered from it provided the deeply sampled blood TCRbeta repertoires that made up the dataset. HLA class I and class II types, where available, came from metadata supplied by the sample provider rather than from assay-based typing.

General conclusions and limits of the study: The quantity of clinical and demographic metadata differed by source and by participant and was supplied without curation.

Reading the germline V gene gives CDR1 SNHLY and CDR2 FYNNEI. Trimming removed 7 bases from V and 0 bases from J; the gene matches leave 6 bases unexplained. There are 16 amino acids in the CDR3, from cysteine to phenylalanine inclusive. Only the CDR3 portion is preserved as DNA: 48 bases, with reading frame beginning at the first base. The immunoSEQ Assay, a bias-controlled multiplex PCR, was used to amplify TCRbeta CDR3 regions from genomic DNA. In the original analysis: The number of nucleated cells in each sample was estimated by amplification of reference gene primers within the assay. To quantify the absolute abundance of each unique TCRbeta CDR3 rearrangement, sequence reads were collapsed and filtered. Productive Simpson clonality was computed per sample as the square root of Simpson's diversity index over productive rearrangements. The source is immuneACCESS, and TCRdb retained only in-frame sequences with V and J called. Part of the clones is not carried over; for the studies checked, unresolved V genes explain less than half of this, and the remainder is unexplained. V and J calls and clone size are copied from that table; D and trimming were computed from the DNA. Across this sample there are 250,000 to 350,000 clones, with about 90% seen only once. Clones ranked in the top ten supply under 5.5% of the sample.

About this clone itself: The clone's antigen remains unknown. Base qualities are missing; no much larger clone stands one base away.

Participants in the prospective study were aged about 18 to 95 years, lived in more than 20 United States geographic areas, and enrolled through a virtual design. Cohort assignment in the prospective study relied on participant-reported clinical history from a screening survey and a study questionnaire. Recovered participants in ImmuneRACE Cohort 3 were defined as having two consecutive negative NP/OP PCR tests, clearance from a healthcare professional, or resolution of symptoms. In the prospective study, whole blood, serum and a nasopharyngeal or oropharyngeal swab were collected from each participant by mobile phlebotomists. Additional blood draws and questionnaires over an approximately two-month period could optionally be provided by prospective study participants. Before DNA extraction, prospective study blood samples were shipped either frozen or at room temperature.

The TCR was taken from a woman in her thirties who had recovered from COVID-19. Sequences were obtained from PBMCs or T cells enriched from blood (not recorded which). The chain uses TRBV2 and TRBJ1-3; 10 bases in the junction line up with TRBD1. The CDR3 here reads CASKGDRGHSGNTIYF. The sequenced DNA: TGTGCCAGCAAGGGGGACAGGGGACACTCTGGAAACACCATATATTTT.